These 16 T cell receptor beta chains originate from one sample sequenced in a study of blood T cells in healthy people across ages. Together with a sample-barcoded 5' primer, a J-beta primer mix was included in a second PCR lasting about 6 to 11 cycles. TCRdb independently ran MiXCR on the 5' RACE reads; one entry per CDR3 protein. The repertoire has about 800,000 distinct CDR3 sequences, 25% of them found once; the top ten carry under 4.5%. The same specimen was also included in a second study, on T cells of mothers and their children.

Sequences were obtained from blood. These TCRs come from a boy between 10 and 17 years old in good health.

This chain links TRBV5-1 with TRBJ1-2, with unresolved D. Trimming left V 3 bases short and J 6 bases short, with 15 bases between. This CDR3 comprises 14 residues. Germline V CDR1 and CDR2: SGHRS, YFSETQ. As DNA, the CDR3 is TGCGCCAGCAGCTGGGGAATGGCTACGGATGGCTACACCTTC. It translates to CASSWGMATDGYTF. Supplemented by reference TRBV5-1 and TRBJ1-2, the full variable domain reads KAGVTQTPRYLIKTRGQQVTLSCSPISGHRSVSWYQQTPGQGLQFLFEYFSETQRNKGNFPGRFSGRQFSNSRSEMNVSTLELGDSALYLCASSWGMATDGYTFGSGTRLTVV.

The chain recombines TRBV7-2 with TRBJ2-2; D perhaps matches TRBD1 (6 bases). Germline V lookup: CDR1 SGHTA, CDR2 FQGNSA. CDR3 length: 15 residues. V lost 1 base, J lost 4 bases, and 10 bases lay in between. The CDR3 protein is CASSLVVRGTGELFF. Here the CDR3 DNA reads TGTGCCAGCAGCTTAGTGGTCAGGGGCACCGGGGAGCTGTTTTTT.

The chain is built from TRBV29-1 and TRBJ1-5; maybe TRBD1 (6 bases). The CDR3 has 13 residues. The V and J ends lost 3 bases and 4 bases respectively, with 10 bases between them. CDR1 and CDR2 from the germline V gene are SQVTM and ANQGSEA. CDR3 sequence reads: CSVEGGQNQPQHF. The CDR3 region has the DNA TGCAGCGTTGAGGGGGGGCAAAATCAGCCCCAGCATTTT.

This chain joins TRBV5-6 and TRBJ1-2; D ambiguous. The CDR3 extends over 13 amino acids. Germline CDR1 SGHDT, CDR2 YYEEEE. V shed 7 bases and J shed 7 bases, with 17 bases lying between them. CDR3 sequence: CASAPTEVVGYTF. CDR3 coding DNA: TGTGCCAGCGCCCCAACAGAGGTAGTTGGCTACACCTTC.

The V and J genes are TRBV6-5 and TRBJ2-5; D might be TRBD1 (5 bases). The J call may be in error: the DNA end matches TRBJ2-7 better. Germline CDR1 and CDR2: MNHEY and SVGAGI. This CDR3 has 15 amino acids. CDR3: CASSTDQGYSYEQYF. In DNA form, the CDR3 reads TGTGCCAGCAGTACGGACCAGGGCTATAGCTACGAGCAGTACTTC.

The chain couples TRBV29-1 to TRBJ2-5, with D perhaps given as TRBD1 or TRBD2 (5 bases each). From germline, CDR1 is SQVTM and CDR2 ANQGSEA. Trimming took off 7 bases at V and 5 bases at J, with 26 bases between the two ends. This CDR3 spans 16 amino acids. The CDR3 protein is CSARDGGHQRGETQYF. The CDR3 nucleotides are TGCAGCGCCCGGGATGGTGGACACCAACGAGGGGAGACCCAGTACTTC.

This clonotype was observed a few times. The V and J genes are TRBV29-1 and TRBJ2-7; D gene ambiguous. CDR3 length equals 13 residues. Germline V gene data show CDR1 as SQVTM and CDR2 as ANQGSEA. V lost 3 bases and J 0 bases, leaving 9 bases between the germline ends. The CDR3 bases are TGCAGCGTTGACGGAAAAAGCTCCTACGAGCAGTACTTC. Residues: CSVDGKSSYEQYF.

In this sample, this clonotype turned up a few times. DNA of the CDR3: TGTGCCAGCAGTGCTACAATGACCGGGAGTCTAAACACTGAAGCTTTCTTT. Protein product: CASSATMTGSLNTEAFF. The chain has TRBV25-1 and TRBJ1-1; no reliable D call. The germline CDR1 and CDR2 sequences are MGHDK and SYGVNS. The V end was cut by 4 bases, the J end by 2 bases, with 20 bases between. CDR3 length: 17 amino acids.

The chain recombines TRBV6-1 with TRBJ2-1, with TRBD1 identical over 11 bases. The V gene end was trimmed by 8 bases and the J gene end by 5 bases; junction bases not matched to a gene: 8. The CDR3 length is 15 residues. Germline CDR1 and CDR2: MNHNS and SASEGT. Here the CDR3 DNA reads TGTGCCAGCGGTTGGGGGACAGGGGGAAACAATGAGCAGTTCTTC. Protein: CASGWGTGGNNEQFF.

This clonotype was observed once. The chain recombines TRBV7-2 with TRBJ2-1; D call uncertain. The DNA end lines up better with TRBJ2-7; the J call may be wrong. The CDR3 extends over 14 amino acids. Germline lookup yields CDR1 SGHTA and CDR2 FQGNSA. Written as DNA, the CDR3 is TGTGCCAGCAGCTTCTTAGGCCGCGGAGACGAGCAGTACTTC. This sequence encodes CASSFLGRGDEQYF.

This clonotype has only a few counts. The genes are TRBV24-1 and TRBJ1-2; possibly TRBD1 for D (5 bases). CDR3 size: 14 residues. Trimming pared 3 bases from V and 4 bases from J, leaving 11 bases between. The V gene's germline CDR1 is KGHDR and CDR2 SFDVKD. The CDR3 protein is CATSDARGTYGYTF. CDR3 bases: TGTGCCACCAGTGATGCCCGGGGCACCTATGGCTACACCTTC.

This chain uses TRBV20-1 with TRBJ2-5; possible D gene TRBD1, 6 bases. The CDR3 length is 14 residues. Germline V CDR1 and CDR2: DFQATT, SNEGSKA (reference sequence). Trimming shortened V by 3 bases and J by 1 base, and 12 bases separated the two germline ends. The CDR3 spells CSARTQGPQETQYF. As DNA, the CDR3 is TGCAGTGCTAGGACACAGGGCCCCCAAGAGACCCAGTACTTC.

This chain uses TRBV20-1 with TRBJ2-1; no reliable D call. The CDR3 spans 15 residues. The V end lost 4 bases, the J end lost 3 bases, and 16 bases lay between the germline ends. CDR1 DFQATT and CDR2 SNEGSKA come from the germline V gene (reference sequence). The CDR3 protein is CSANSAGGNYNEQFF. CDR3 DNA: TGCAGTGCTAATTCGGCCGGTGGGAACTACAATGAGCAGTTCTTC.

This clonotype came up a few times. The DNA for the CDR3 is TGCGCCAGCAGCCAAGATCGAGGTTCTCTTAACAATGAGCAGTTCTTC. Its translation: CASSQDRGSLNNEQFF. The chain has TRBV4-3 and TRBJ2-1; D not certain. CDR1 is LGHNA, CDR2 YSLEER, per germline. This CDR3 is 16 amino acids long. V gave up 0 bases and J gave up 5 bases, with 14 bases separating them.

The chain has TRBV28 and TRBJ1-3, with D possibly TRBD1 on 5 matching bases. The CDR3 consists of 16 residues. CDR1 is MDHEN and CDR2 is SYDVKM in the germline V gene. V was pared by 6 bases and J by 0 bases, with 15 bases between. This chain's CDR3 is CASRSQAGSSGNTIYF. The CDR3 nucleotides read TGTGCCAGCAGATCTCAAGCAGGGAGCTCTGGAAACACCATATATTTT.

V and J are TRBV20-1 and TRBJ2-7, with D perhaps matching TRBD2 (6 bases). The CDR3 sequence is 14 residues long. V lost 3 bases to trimming and J lost 2 bases, with 14 bases between them. CDR1 DFQATT and CDR2 SNEGSKA come from the germline V gene (reference sequence). In DNA, the CDR3 is TGCAGTGCTAGGGAGGGATCCGGGACCTACGAGCAGTACTTC. Its translation is CSAREGSGTYEQYF.